The source of this T cell receptor (beta chain) is a study of T cells after yellow fever vaccination. This clonotype was observed a handful of times. Its antigen is as yet unknown. Its ends do not fully match the called genes, so a read error is possible. Whole-study results and caveats: Reappearance after the booster was seen for most primary-vaccination clones, at 95% to 97% CD4 and 75% to 90% CD8.

This CDR3 region has 9 residues. Germline loops: CDR1 DFQATT, CDR2 SNEGSKA (reference sequence). TCRdb redid the calling of the 5' RACE reads with MiXCR, one entry per CDR3 protein. The repertoire includes around 230,000 distinct CDR3 sequences, around 6.7% of them detected once, and 1% to 1.2% sits in the top ten. This sequence joins TRBV20-1 and TRBJ1-4; no definite D call. This receptor was identified in a man younger than 40 who received the YFV17D yellow fever vaccine. This material consisted of CD4+ T cells sorted from PBMCs, taken on the day of the yellow fever booster vaccination. CDR3 protein: CSARDPSIF. CDR3 sequence (DNA): TGCAGTGCTAGAGACCCTAGTATCTTT.